Described below is a single TCR beta chain sequence and its context. What it recognizes is unknown. Documented time point: pretreatment peripheral blood. Produced via immunoSEQ multiplex PCR; TCRdb's table is partial and in-frame only. The profile shows about 72,000 clones, about 90% of them singletons. This entry comes from a study of PD-L1 blockade in urothelial cancer. Across the study: Men with urothelial cancer arising in the bladder made up about 85% of the roughly 29 patients. Findings and caveats of the study: Those with durable benefit had larger increases in tumor-associated blood clones at 3 weeks.

CDR1 and CDR2 (germline): SGHAT, FQNNGV. After removal of 6 bases from V and 7 bases from J, the junction contained 12 bases not matched to a gene. This CDR3 region has 16 residues. The receptor comes from a man in his sixties with urothelial cancer. Material: PBMCs, obtained around atezolizumab (anti-PD-L1) treatment. The rearrangement joins TRBV11-2 to TRBJ2-1; TRBD2 matches at 10 bases. CDR3 sequence (DNA): TGTGCCAGCAGACCAGTAGCGGGGGGCAGGGGGAATGAGCAGTTCTTC. As protein: CASRPVAGGRGNEQFF.